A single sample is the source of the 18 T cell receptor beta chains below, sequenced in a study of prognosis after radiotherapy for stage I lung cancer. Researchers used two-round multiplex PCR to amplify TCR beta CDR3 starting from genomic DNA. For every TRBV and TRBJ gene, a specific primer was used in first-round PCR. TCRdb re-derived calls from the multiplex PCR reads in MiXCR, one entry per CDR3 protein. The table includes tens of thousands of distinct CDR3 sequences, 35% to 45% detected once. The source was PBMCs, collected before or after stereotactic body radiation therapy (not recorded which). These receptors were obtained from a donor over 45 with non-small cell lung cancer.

CDR3 DNA: TGTGCCAGACTTGTTGGACTAGCGGGAGCCGGGGGCACAGATACGCAGTATTTT. Translated, it gives CARLVGLAGAGGTDTQYF. The J gene is TRBJ2-3, the V gene TRBV2; the match to TRBD2 covers 13 bases. The CDR3 is 18 amino acids. The V gene end was trimmed by 9 bases and the J gene end by 1 base; junction bases not matched to a gene: 13. Germline loops: CDR1 SNHLY, CDR2 FYNNEI.

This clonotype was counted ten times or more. The CDR3 DNA follows: TGTGCCAGCAGCCTACTAAGGGGGCATTATGAAAAACTGTTTTTT. Translation: CASSLLRGHYEKLFF. This chain links TRBV5-6 with TRBJ1-4, with 7 nucleotides matching TRBD1. J lost 6 bases, V lost 4 bases, and 9 bases had no gene match. The CDR3 is made up of 15 amino acids. Germline V gives CDR1 SGHDT, CDR2 YYEEEE.

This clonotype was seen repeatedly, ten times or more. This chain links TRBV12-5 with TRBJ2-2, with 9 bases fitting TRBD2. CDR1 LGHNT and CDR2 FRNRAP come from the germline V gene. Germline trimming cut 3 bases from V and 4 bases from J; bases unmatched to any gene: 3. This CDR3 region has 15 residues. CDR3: CASGFVSGSTGELFF. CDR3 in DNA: TGTGCTAGTGGTTTCGTTAGCGGGAGCACCGGGGAGCTGTTTTTT.

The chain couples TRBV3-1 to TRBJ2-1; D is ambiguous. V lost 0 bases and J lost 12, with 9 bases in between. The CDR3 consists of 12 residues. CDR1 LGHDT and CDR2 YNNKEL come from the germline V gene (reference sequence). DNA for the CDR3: TGTGCCAGCAGCCAAGATCCCGATGTGCAGTTCTTC. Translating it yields CASSQDPDVQFF.

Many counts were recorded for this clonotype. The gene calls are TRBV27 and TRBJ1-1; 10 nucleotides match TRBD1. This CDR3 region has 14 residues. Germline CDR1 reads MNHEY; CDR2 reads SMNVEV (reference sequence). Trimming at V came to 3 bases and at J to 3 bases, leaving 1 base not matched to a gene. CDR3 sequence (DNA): TGTGCCAGCAGTTTGGACAGGGGGGACACTGAAGCTTTCTTT. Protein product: CASSLDRGDTEAFF.

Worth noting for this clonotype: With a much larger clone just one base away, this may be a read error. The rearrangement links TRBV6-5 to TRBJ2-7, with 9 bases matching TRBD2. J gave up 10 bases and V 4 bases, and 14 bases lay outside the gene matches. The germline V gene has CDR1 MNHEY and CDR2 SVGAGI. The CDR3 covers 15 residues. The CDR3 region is CASSSRGTSRVVQYF. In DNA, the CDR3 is TGTGCCAGCAGTTCCAGAGGGACTAGCCGGGTCGTACAGTACTTC.

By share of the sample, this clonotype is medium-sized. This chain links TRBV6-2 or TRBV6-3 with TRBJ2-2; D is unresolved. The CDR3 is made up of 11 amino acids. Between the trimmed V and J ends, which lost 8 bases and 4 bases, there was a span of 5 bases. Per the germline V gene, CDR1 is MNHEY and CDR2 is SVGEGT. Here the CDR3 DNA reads TGTGCCAGCTTTAGCACCGGGGAGCTGTTTTTT. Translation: CASFSTGELFF.

CDR3 bases: TGTGCCAGCAAGGACCGGGACGGACGACTAGCGGGAGACCTGACCGGGGAGCTGTTTTTT. It encodes CASKDRDGRLAGDLTGELFF. V gene TRBV6-2 or TRBV6-3 combines with J gene TRBJ2-2, with TRBD2 matching 12 bases. This CDR3 contains 20 residues. CDR1 is MNHEY and CDR2 is SVGEGT in the germline V gene. V dropped 7 bases and J dropped 5; count of bases not matched to a gene: 20.

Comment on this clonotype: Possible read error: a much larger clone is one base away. The CDR3 nucleotides are TGCAGTGCTGAGAGCGGGAGGTCGGCCCAGTACTTC. Its protein product is CSAESGRSAQYF. This chain connects TRBV20-1 to TRBJ2-5, with 9 bases lining up with TRBD2. The CDR3 loop spans 12 amino acids. Germline CDR1 DFQATT, CDR2 SNEGSKA (reference sequence). With 5 bases clipped from V and 9 bases from J, the junction kept 7 bases outside the gene matches.

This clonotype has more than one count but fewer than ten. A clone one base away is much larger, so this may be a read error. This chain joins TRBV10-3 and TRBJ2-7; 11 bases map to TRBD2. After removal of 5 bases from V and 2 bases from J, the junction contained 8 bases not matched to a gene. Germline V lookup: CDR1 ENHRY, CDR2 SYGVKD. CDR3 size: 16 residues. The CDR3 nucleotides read TGTGCCATCAGTTATACTAGCGGGAGTAGCGCCTACGAGCAGTACTTC. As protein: CAISYTSGSSAYEQYF.

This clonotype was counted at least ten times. CDR3 loop: CSARDDFGGGSDTQYF. The CDR3 nucleotides are TGCAGTGCTAGAGATGATTTCGGGGGGGGGAGCGATACGCAGTATTTT. The chain is built from TRBV20-1 and TRBJ2-3; 8 nucleotides align to TRBD2. V shed 0 bases, J shed 6 bases, and the junction held 11 bases outside the gene matches. CDR1 is DFQATT and CDR2 is SNEGSKA in the germline V gene (reference sequence). There are 16 residues in the CDR3.

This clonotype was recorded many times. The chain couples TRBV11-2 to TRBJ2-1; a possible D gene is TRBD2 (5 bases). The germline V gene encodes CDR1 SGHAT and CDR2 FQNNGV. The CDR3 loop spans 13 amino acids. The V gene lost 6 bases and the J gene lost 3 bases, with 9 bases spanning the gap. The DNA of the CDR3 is TGTGCCAGCAGACAAGCGGACTACAATGAGCAGTTCTTC. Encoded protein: CASRQADYNEQFF.

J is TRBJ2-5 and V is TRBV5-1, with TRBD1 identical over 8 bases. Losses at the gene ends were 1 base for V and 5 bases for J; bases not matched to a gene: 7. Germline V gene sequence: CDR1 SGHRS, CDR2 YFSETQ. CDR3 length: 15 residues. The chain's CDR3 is CASSLLGTGDETQYF. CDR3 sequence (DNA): TGCGCCAGCAGCTTGTTGGGGACAGGTGACGAGACCCAGTACTTC.

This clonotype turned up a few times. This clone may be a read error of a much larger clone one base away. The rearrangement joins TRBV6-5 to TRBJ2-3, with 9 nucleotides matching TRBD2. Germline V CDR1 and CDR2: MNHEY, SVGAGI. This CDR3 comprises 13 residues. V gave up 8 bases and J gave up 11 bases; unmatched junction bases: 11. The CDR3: CASGSSSGRMQYF. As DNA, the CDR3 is TGTGCCAGCGGATCCTCGAGCGGGAGGATGCAGTATTTT.

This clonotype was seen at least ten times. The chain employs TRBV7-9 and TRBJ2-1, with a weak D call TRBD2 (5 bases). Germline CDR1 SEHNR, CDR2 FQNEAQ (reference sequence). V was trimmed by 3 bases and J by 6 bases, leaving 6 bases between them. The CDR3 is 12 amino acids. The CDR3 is CASSFGLNEQFF. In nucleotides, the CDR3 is TGTGCCAGCAGCTTCGGACTCAATGAGCAGTTCTTC.

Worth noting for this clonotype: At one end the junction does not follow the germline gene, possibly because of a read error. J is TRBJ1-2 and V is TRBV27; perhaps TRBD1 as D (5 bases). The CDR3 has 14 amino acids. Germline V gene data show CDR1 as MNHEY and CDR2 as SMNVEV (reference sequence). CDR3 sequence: CASRPTAAIYGYTF. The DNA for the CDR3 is TGTGCCAGCAGGCCGACAGCTGCGATCTATGGCTACACCTTT.

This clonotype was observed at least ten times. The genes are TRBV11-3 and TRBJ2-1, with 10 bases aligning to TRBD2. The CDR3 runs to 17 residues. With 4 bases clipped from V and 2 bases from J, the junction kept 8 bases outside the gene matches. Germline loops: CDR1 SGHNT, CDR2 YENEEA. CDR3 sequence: CASSSVTLAGTYNEQFF. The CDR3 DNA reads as TGTGCCAGCAGCTCCGTGACACTAGCGGGAACCTACAATGAGCAGTTCTTC. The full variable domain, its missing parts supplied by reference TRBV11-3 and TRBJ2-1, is EAGVVQSPRYKIIEKKQPVAFWCNPISGHNTLYWYLQNLGQGPELLIRYENEEAVDDSQLPKDRFSAERLKGVDSTLKIQPAELGDSAVYLCASSSVTLAGTYNEQFFGPGTRLTVL.

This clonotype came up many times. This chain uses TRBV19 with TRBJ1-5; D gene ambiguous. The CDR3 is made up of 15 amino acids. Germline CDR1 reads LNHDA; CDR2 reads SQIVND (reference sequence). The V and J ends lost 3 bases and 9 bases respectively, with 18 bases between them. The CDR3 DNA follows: TGTGCCAGTAGTATGTCGGCCGGTAGCAAGCGGCCCCAGCATTTT. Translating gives CASSMSAGSKRPQHF. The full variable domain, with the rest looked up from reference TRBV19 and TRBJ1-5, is DGGITQSPKYLFRKEGQNVTLSCEQNLNHDAMYWYRQDPGQGLRLIYYSQIVNDFQKGDIAEGYSVSREKKESFPLTVTSAQKNPTAFYLCASSMSAGSKRPQHFGDGTRLSIL.